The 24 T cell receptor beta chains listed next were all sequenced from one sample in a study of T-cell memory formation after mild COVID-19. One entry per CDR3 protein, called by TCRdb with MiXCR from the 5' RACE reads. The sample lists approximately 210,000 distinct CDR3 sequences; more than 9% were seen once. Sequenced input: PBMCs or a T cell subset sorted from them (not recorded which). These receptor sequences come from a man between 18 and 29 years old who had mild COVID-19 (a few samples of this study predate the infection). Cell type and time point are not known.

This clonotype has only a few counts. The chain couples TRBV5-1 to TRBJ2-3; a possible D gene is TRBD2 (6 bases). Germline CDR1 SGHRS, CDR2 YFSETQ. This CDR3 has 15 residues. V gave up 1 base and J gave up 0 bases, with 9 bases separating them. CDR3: CASSLPGTSTDTQYF. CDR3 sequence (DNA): TGCGCCAGCAGCTTGCCGGGGACTAGCACAGATACGCAGTATTTT.

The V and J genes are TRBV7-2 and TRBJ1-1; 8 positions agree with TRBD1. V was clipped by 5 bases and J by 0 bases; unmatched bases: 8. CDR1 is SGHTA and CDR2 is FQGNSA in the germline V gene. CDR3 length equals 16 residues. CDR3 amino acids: CASSPYRGKMNTEAFF. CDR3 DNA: TGTGCCAGCAGCCCGTACAGGGGGAAGATGAACACTGAAGCTTTCTTT.

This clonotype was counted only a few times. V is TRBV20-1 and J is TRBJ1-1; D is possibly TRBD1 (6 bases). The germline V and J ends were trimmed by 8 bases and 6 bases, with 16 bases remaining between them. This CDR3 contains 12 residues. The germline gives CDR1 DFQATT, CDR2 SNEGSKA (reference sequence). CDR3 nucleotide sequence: TGCAGTCCAGGCAGGGGTCCTTCTGAAGCTTTCTTT. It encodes CSPGRGPSEAFF.

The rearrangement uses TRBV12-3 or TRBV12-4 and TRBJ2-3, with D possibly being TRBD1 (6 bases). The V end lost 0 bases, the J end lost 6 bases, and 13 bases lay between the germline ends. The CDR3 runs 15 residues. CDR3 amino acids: CASSLALGAGDTQYF. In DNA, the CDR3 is TGTGCCAGCAGTTTAGCATTGGGGGCCGGGGATACGCAGTATTTT.

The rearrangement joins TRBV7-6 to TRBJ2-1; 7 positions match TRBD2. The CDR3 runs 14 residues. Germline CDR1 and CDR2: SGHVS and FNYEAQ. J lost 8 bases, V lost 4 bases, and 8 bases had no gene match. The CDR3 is CASSSSGEGHEQFF. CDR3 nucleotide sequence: TGTGCCAGCAGCTCCAGCGGGGAAGGGCATGAGCAGTTCTTC.

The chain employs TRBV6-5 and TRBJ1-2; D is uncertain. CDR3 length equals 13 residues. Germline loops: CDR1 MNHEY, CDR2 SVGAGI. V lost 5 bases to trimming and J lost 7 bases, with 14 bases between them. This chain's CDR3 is CASSVHPVFGYTF. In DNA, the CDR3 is TGTGCCAGCAGTGTTCATCCGGTCTTTGGCTACACCTTC.

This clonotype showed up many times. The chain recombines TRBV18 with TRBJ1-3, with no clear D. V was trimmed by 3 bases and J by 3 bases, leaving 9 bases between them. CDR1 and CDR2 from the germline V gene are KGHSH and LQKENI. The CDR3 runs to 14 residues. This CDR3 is CASSPLQDGNTIYF. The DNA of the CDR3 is TGTGCCAGCTCACCGCTGCAGGATGGAAACACCATATATTTT.

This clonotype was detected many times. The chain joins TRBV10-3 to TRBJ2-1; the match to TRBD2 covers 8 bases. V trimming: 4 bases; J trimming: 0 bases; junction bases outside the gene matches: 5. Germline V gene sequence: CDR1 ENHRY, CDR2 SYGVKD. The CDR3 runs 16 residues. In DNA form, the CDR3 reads TGTGCCATCAGTGGGACTAGCCCTAGCTCCTACAATGAGCAGTTCTTC. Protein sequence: CAISGTSPSSYNEQFF.

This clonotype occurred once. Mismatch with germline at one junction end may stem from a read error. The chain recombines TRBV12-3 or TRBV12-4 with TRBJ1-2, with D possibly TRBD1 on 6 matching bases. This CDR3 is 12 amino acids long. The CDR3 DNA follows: TGTGCCAGCAACGAAGAACCCGGGGGCTGCACCTTC. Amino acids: CASNEEPGGCTF.

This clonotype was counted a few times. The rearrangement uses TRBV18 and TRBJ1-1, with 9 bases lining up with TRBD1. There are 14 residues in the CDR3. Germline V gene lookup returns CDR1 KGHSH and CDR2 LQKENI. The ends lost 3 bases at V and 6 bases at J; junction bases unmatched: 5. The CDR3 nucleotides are TGTGCCAGCTCACCGACAGGGGGGGACGCTGAAGCTTTCTTT. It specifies CASSPTGGDAEAFF.

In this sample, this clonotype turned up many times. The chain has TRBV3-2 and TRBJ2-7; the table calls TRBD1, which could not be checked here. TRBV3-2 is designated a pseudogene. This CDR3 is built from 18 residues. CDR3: CASSHDDRREGLHYEQYV. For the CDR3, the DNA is TGTGCCAGCAGCCATGACGACAGGCGAGAAGGGTTACACTACGAGCAGTACGTC.

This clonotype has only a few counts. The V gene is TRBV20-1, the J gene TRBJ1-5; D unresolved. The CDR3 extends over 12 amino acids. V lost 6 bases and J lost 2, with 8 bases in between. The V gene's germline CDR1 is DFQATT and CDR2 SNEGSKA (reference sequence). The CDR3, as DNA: TGCAGTGCCAGCGGGCGCAATCAGCCCCAGCATTTT. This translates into CSASGRNQPQHF.

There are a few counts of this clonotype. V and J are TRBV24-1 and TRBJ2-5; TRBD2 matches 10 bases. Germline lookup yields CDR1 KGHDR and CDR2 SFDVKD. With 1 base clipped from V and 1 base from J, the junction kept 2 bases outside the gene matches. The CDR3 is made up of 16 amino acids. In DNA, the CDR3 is TGTGCCACCAGTGATTTCGCTAGCGGGGGCCAAGAGACCCAGTACTTC. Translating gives CATSDFASGGQETQYF.

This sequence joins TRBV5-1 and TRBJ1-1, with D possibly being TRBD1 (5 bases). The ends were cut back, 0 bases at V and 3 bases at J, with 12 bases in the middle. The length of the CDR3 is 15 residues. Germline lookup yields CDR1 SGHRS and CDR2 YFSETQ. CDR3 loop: CASSLALRGYTEAFF. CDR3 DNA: TGCGCCAGCAGCTTGGCACTTCGGGGGTACACTGAAGCTTTCTTT.

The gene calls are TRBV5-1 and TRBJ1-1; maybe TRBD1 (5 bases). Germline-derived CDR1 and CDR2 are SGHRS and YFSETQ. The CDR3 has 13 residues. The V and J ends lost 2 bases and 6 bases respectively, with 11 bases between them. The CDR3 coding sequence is TGCGCCAGCAGCTTCGGGGACCACGCTGAAGCTTTCTTT. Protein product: CASSFGDHAEAFF.

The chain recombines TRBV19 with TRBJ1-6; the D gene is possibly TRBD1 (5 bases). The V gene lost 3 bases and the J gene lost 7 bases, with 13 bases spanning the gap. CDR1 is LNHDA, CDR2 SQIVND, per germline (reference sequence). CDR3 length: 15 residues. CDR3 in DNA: TGTGCCAGTAGTATTGATCGGGGCGGGAATTCACCCCTCCACTTT. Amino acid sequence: CASSIDRGGNSPLHF.

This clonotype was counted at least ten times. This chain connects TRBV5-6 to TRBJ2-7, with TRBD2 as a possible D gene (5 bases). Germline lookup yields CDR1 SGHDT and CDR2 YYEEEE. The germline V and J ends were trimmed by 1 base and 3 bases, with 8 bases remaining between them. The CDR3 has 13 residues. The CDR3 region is CASSLPGNYEQYF. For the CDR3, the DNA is TGTGCCAGCAGCTTGCCGGGGAACTACGAGCAGTACTTC.

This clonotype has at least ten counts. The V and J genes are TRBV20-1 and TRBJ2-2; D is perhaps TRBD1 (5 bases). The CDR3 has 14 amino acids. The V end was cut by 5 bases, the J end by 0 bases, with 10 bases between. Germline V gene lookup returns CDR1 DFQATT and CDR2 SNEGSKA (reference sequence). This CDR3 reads CSAQSRANTGELFF. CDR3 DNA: TGCAGTGCTCAGAGCAGGGCGAACACCGGGGAGCTGTTTTTT.

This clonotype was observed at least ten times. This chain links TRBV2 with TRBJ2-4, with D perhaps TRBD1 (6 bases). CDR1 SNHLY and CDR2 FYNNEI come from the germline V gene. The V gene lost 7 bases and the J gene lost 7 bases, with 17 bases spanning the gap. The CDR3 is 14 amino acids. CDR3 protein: CASTEEAGANIQYF. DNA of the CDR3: TGTGCCAGCACTGAGGAGGCAGGGGCGAACATTCAGTACTTC. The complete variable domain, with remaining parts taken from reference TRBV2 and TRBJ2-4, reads EPEVTQTPSHQVTQMGQEVILRCVPISNHLYFYWYRQILGQKVEFLVSFYNNEISEKSEIFDDQFSVERPDGSNFTLKIRSTKLEDSAMYFCASTEEAGANIQYFGAGTRLSVL.

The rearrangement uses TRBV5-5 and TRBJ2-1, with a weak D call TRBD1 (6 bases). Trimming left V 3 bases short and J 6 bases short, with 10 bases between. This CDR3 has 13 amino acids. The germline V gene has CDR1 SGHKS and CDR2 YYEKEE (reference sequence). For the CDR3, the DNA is TGTGCCAGCAGCTGGGGGCTGTTCAATGAGCAGTTCTTC. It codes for CASSWGLFNEQFF.

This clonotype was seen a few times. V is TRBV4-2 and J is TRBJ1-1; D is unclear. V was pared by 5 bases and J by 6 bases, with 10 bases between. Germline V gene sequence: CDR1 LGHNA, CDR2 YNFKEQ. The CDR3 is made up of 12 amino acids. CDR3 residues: CASSSSVAEAFF. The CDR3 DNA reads TGTGCCAGCAGCTCCTCTGTCGCTGAAGCTTTCTTT.

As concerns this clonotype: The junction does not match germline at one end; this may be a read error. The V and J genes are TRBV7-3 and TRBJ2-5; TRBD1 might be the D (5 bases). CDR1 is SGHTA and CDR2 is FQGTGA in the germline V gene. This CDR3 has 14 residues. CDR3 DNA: TGTGCCAGCAGCTTAGGGTCAGGGCAAGGGACCCAGTACTTC. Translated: CASSLGSGQGTQYF.

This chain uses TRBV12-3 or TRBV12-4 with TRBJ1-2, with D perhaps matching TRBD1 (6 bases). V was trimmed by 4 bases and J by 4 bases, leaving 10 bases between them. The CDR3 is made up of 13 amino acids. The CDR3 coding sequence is TGTGCCAGCAGTTCACAGGGAGGCTATGGCTACACCTTC. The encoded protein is CASSSQGGYGYTF.

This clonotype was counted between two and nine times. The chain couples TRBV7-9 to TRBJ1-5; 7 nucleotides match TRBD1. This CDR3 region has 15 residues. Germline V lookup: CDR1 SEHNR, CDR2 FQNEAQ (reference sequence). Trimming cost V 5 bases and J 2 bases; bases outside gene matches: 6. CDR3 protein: CASSPPGQGNQPQHF. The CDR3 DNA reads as TGTGCCAGCAGCCCACCCGGACAGGGCAATCAGCCCCAGCATTTT.